The table lists the clone carrying this TCR beta chain with a few counts. Its antigen remains unknown. TCRdb redid the calling of the RT-PCR reads with MiXCR, one entry per CDR3 protein. In the table there are about 830,000 distinct CDR3 sequences, approximately 17% of which are singletons. These data belong to a study of response to subunit inactivated influenza vaccine. General study results and limits: The study's authors posited that every seasonal influenza vaccination enlists few new T cells.

Germline V gives CDR1 LGHNA, CDR2 YSLEER. V lost 5 bases and J lost 2, with 10 bases in between. The CDR3 loop spans 15 amino acids. This TCR was recovered from a man aged 50-60 years who received an inactivated influenza vaccine. The chain is built from TRBV4-3 and TRBJ2-6; D call uncertain. The starting material was PBMCs from blood, obtained roughly 5 days after vaccination. The CDR3 sequence is CASSNQVAGANVLTF. The CDR3 nucleotides are TGCGCCAGCAGCAATCAGGTGGCTGGGGCCAACGTCCTGACTTTC.